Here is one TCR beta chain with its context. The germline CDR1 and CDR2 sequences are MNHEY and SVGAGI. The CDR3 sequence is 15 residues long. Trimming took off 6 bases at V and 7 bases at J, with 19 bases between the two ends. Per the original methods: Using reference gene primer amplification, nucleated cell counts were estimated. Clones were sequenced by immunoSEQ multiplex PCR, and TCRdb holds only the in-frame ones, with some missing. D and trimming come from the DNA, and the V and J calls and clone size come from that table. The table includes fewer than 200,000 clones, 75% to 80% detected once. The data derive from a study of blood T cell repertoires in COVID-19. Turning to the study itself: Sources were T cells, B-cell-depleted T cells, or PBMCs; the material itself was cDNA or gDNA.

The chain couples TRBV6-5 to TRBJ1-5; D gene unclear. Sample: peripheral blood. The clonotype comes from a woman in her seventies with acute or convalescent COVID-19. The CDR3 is CASRAGVTTGQPQHF. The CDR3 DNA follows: TGTGCCAGCAGAGCCGGGGTAACGACGGGCCAGCCCCAGCATTTT.